This is a list of T cell receptor beta chains from one sample in a study of blood T cell repertoires in COVID-19. Clones were read by immunoSEQ multiplex PCR, and TCRdb kept only the in-frame ones, dropping some. The sample includes roughly 200,000 clones, about 87% of them seen just once. Sequenced material: PBMCs or T cells enriched from blood (not recorded which). The receptors derive from a woman in her thirties who had recovered from COVID-19. The CDR3 runs from the conserved cysteine through the conserved F or W. The D gene is left open where the match is weak. A clone size is listed for some rows: how often the clone was seen (once, few, many), or a class if it is expanded.

TRBD2 | NA | TRBJ2-5 | TRBV6-1 | CASSESSGGAETQYF | TGTGCCAGCAGTGAGTCTAGCGGGGGGGCGGAGACCCAGTACTTC
NA | NA | TRBJ2-7 | TRBV3-1/TRBV3-2 | CASSRRGGTSYEQYF | TGTGCCAGCAGCCGTAGGGGGGGAACATCCTACGAGCAGTACTTC
NA | NA | TRBJ1-1 | TRBV7-2 | CASSSQGARSTEAFF | TGTGCCAGCAGCTCACAAGGGGCCAGATCCACTGAAGCTTTCTTT
NA | NA | TRBJ1-1 | TRBV7-2 | CASSLTENTEAFF | TGTGCCAGCAGCTTAACAGAAAACACTGAAGCTTTCTTT
NA | NA | TRBJ1-1 | TRBV7-3 | CASSLRRGTEAFF | TGTGCCAGCAGCTTAAGGCGCGGCACTGAAGCTTTCTTT
TRBD1 | NA | TRBJ2-1 | TRBV7-9 | CASSPRQGAYNEQFF | TGTGCCAGCAGCCCCCGGCAGGGGGCTTACAATGAGCAGTTCTTC
TRBD2 | NA | TRBJ2-2 | TRBV9 | CASSVIGLAGEMNTGELFF | TGTGCCAGCAGCGTCATTGGACTAGCGGGGGAGATGAACACCGGGGAGCTGTTTTTT
TRBD1 | NA | TRBJ1-2 | TRBV27 | CASSYSGQHYGYTF | TGTGCCAGCAGTTACTCGGGACAGCACTATGGCTACACCTTC
TRBD1 | NA | TRBJ2-2 | TRBV19 | CASSPGTGTNTGELFF | TGTGCCAGTAGTCCCGGGACAGGGACGAACACCGGGGAGCTGTTTTTT
NA | NA | TRBJ2-7 | TRBV3-1/TRBV3-2 | CASSHGFRGNEQYF | TGTGCCAGCAGCCACGGGTTTCGGGGAAACGAGCAGTACTTC
TRBD1 | NA | TRBJ2-3 | TRBV4-1 | CASSATGADTQYF | TGCGCCAGCAGCGCGACAGGGGCAGATACGCAGTATTTT
NA | NA | TRBJ2-2 | TRBV19 | CATIQGLGTGELFF | TGTGCCACCATCCAGGGGCTGGGCACCGGGGAGCTGTTTTTT
TRBD1 | once | TRBJ2-2 | TRBV5-1 | CASSLDRVNTGELFF | TGCGCCAGCAGCCTTGACAGGGTGAACACCGGGGAGCTGTTTTTT
TRBD1 | NA | TRBJ1-1 | TRBV5-1 | CASSVRQGTGAEAFF | TGCGCCAGCAGCGTCAGACAGGGGACGGGGGCTGAAGCTTTCTTT
NA | NA | TRBJ1-2 | TRBV11-2 | CASSLFLNYGYTF | TGTGCCAGCAGCCTTTTTCTAAACTATGGCTACACCTTC
NA | few | TRBJ2-7 | TRBV6-2/TRBV6-3 | CASSQPDRSNYEQYF | TGTGCCAGCAGCCAACCTGACAGGAGCAACTACGAGCAGTACTTC
NA | few | TRBJ2-7 | TRBV7-9 | CASSPLGTKAYEQYF | TGTGCCAGCAGCCCTTTAGGGACAAAAGCGTACGAGCAGTACTTC
NA | NA | TRBJ2-1 | TRBV1 | CTSSQGRGSKLHYNEQFF | TGCACCAGCAGCCAAGGGCGGGGCTCTAAATTACACTACAATGAGCAGTTCTTC
TRBD1 | once | TRBJ1-1 | TRBV19 | CASKGTGGLNTEAFF | TGTGCCAGTAAGGGGACAGGGGGGTTGAACACTGAAGCTTTCTTT
NA | NA | TRBJ1-1 | TRBV7-9 | CASSSQDASFF | TGTGCCAGCAGCTCACAGGACGCATCTTTCTTT
TRBD2 | NA | TRBJ2-2 | TRBV9 | CASSVARSGGGTGELFF | TGTGCCAGCAGCGTAGCCCGGAGCGGGGGGGGCACCGGGGAGCTGTTTTTT
TRBD1 | NA | TRBJ2-3 | TRBV7-9 | CASSYGQGEADTQYF | TGTGCCAGCAGCTACGGGCAGGGGGAAGCAGATACGCAGTATTTT
NA | NA | TRBJ1-3 | TRBV28 | CASSLLDRPSGNTIYF | TGTGCCAGCAGTTTATTAGATCGCCCCTCTGGAAACACCATATATTTT
TRBD2 | NA | TRBJ2-7 | TRBV7-8 | CASSPRGLGLAGRAPHEQYF | TGTGCCAGCAGCCCGAGAGGGCTCGGACTAGCGGGGCGGGCTCCTCACGAGCAGTACTTC
NA | once | TRBJ1-1 | TRBV12-3/TRBV12-4 | CASSLDSSGEAFF | TGTGCCAGCAGTTTAGACAGTAGTGGTGAAGCTTTCTTT
TRBD1 | NA | TRBJ2-7 | TRBV4-3 | CASSQGAGTGLHEQYF | TGCGCCAGCAGCCAAGGAGCCGGGACAGGGCTCCACGAGCAGTACTTC
TRBD1 | NA | TRBJ1-2 | TRBV11-2 | CASSTRTGGYTF | TGTGCCAGCAGTACAAGGACAGGGGGCTACACCTTC
NA | NA | TRBJ1-1 | TRBV4-1 | CASSQESPGKAFF | TGCGCCAGCAGCCAAGAAAGCCCAGGGAAAGCTTTCTTT
NA | NA | TRBJ2-3 | TRBV19 | CAAGSGDLTDTQYF | TGTGCCGCCGGATCGGGGGACCTCACAGATACGCAGTATTTT
NA | NA | TRBJ1-2 | TRBV18 | CASSPDRNYGYTF | TGTGCCAGCTCACCGGACAGAAACTATGGCTACACCTTC
NA | NA | TRBJ2-7 | TRBV5-6 | CASSLNSVYEQYF | TGTGCCAGCAGCTTGAATAGCGTCTACGAGCAGTACTTC
NA | NA | TRBJ1-4 | TRBV5-1 | CAREIWSSNEKLFF | TGCGCCAGGGAAATTTGGAGCTCTAATGAAAAACTGTTTTTT
TRBD1 | NA | TRBJ1-6 | TRBV4-2 | CASSQDRASPLHF | TGTGCCAGCAGCCAGGACAGGGCTTCACCCCTCCACTTT
TRBD1 | NA | TRBJ1-6 | TRBV6-4 | CASSEDRGNSPLHF | TGTGCCAGCAGTGAGGACAGGGGGAATTCACCCCTCCACTTT
TRBD1 | NA | TRBJ1-4 | TRBV5-4 | CASSSGTGIEKLFF | TGTGCCAGCAGCTCCGGGACAGGGATTGAAAAACTGTTTTTT
TRBD1 | once | TRBJ1-6 | TRBV9 | CASSVQGADSPLHF | TGTGCCAGCAGCGTCCAGGGGGCCGATTCACCCCTCCACTTT
NA | NA | TRBJ2-3 | TRBV7-9 | CASSSGQYTQYF | TGTGCCAGCAGCTCTGGACAGTATACGCAGTATTTT
NA | NA | TRBJ1-4 | TRBV6-5 | CASSYSRTTNEKLFF | TGTGCCAGCAGTTACTCGAGAACAACTAATGAAAAACTGTTTTTT
NA | NA | TRBJ1-3 | TRBV19 | CASSIGSGNTIYF | TGTGCCAGTAGTATTGGGAGTGGAAACACCATATATTTT
TRBD2 | NA | TRBJ2-3 | TRBV24-1 | CATSERSPSGGNTQYF | TGTGCCACCAGTGAGCGCAGCCCTAGCGGGGGGAATACGCAGTATTTT
TRBD1 | NA | TRBJ1-5 | TRBV28 | CASSLPDRANQPQHF | TGTGCCAGCAGTTTACCCGACAGGGCAAATCAGCCCCAGCATTTT
TRBD2 | once | TRBJ2-2 | TRBV15 | CATGAESGGYTGELFF | TGTGCCACCGGGGCAGAGAGCGGGGGCTACACCGGGGAGCTGTTTTTT
TRBD1 | NA | TRBJ1-6 | TRBV2 | CASSDRTGDSPLHF | TGTGCCAGCAGTGATAGGACAGGGGATTCACCCCTCCACTTT
NA | NA | TRBJ2-2 | TRBV5-1 | CASSLQAPANTGELFF | TGCGCCAGCAGCCTTCAAGCCCCGGCGAACACCGGGGAGCTGTTTTTT
TRBD1 | NA | TRBJ1-3 | TRBV19 | CASSIANRGPGNTIYF | TGTGCCAGTAGTATAGCTAACAGGGGGCCTGGAAACACCATATATTTT